The clone carrying this T cell receptor beta chain has just a few counts. This record belongs to a study of CD8+ T cells in alopecia areata. The V end was cut by 3 bases, the J end by 1 base, with 15 bases between. Germline V lookup: CDR1 SGHDN, CDR2 FVKESK. There are 16 residues in the CDR3. RNA was extracted and reverse transcribed into cDNA as the sequencing template. TCRdb's copy holds only in-frame clones and misses some; the assay was immunoSEQ multiplex PCR. In the table there are 13,000 to 15,000 clones, 55% to 70% of which are singletons. Alopecia areata patients provided lesional scalp punch biopsies and peripheral blood.

V usage is TRBV14 and J usage is TRBJ2-5; tentative D call: TRBD2 (6 bases). The source of this sequence is a human donor with alopecia areata. The specimen comprised skin, sampled at week 0. The CDR3 reads CASSHRTIFRQETQYF. Here the CDR3 DNA reads TGTGCCAGCAGCCACCGGACTATTTTCCGCCAAGAGACCCAGTACTTC. The variable domain in full, completed from reference TRBV14 and TRBJ2-5, reads EAGVTQFPSHSVIEKGQTVTLRCDPISGHDNLYWYRRVMGKEIKFLLHFVKESKQDESGMPNNRFLAERTGGTYSTLKVQPAELEDSGVYFCASSHRTIFRQETQYFGPGTRLLVL.